These T cell receptor beta chains were read from a single sample in a study of early T cells in non-severe SARS-CoV-2 infection. One entry per CDR3 protein results from TCRdb running MiXCR on the 5' RACE reads. The sample lists around 57,000 distinct CDR3 sequences; approximately 10% were seen once. Specimen: whole blood. These receptors were collected from an adult who was a healthcare worker with PCR-confirmed SARS-CoV-2 infection or an uninfected control (not recorded which). CDR3s include the opening cysteine and the closing phenylalanine or tryptophan. The order of the fields is clone size, J gene, D gene, V gene, CDR3 protein, CDR3 DNA. The D gene is left open where the match is weak. Clone size is shown for a subset of rows, as once, few, many or a class of expanded clone.

abundance: .; j_gene: TRBJ2-2; d_gene: TRBD2; v_gene: TRBV6-5; CDR3aa: CASSRTSGTGELFF; CDR3nt: TGTGCCAGCAGCAGGACTAGTGGGACCGGGGAGCTGTTTTTT
abundance: many; j_gene: TRBJ2-1; d_gene: .; v_gene: TRBV12-3/TRBV12-4; CDR3aa: CASSLAGGDEQFF; CDR3nt: TGTGCCAGCAGTTTAGCGGGGGGAGATGAGCAGTTCTTC
abundance: few; j_gene: TRBJ2-1; d_gene: .; v_gene: TRBV7-2; CDR3aa: CASSALPVVNEQFF; CDR3nt: TGTGCCAGCAGCGCCCTCCCTGTGGTTAATGAGCAGTTCTTC
abundance: many; j_gene: TRBJ2-1; d_gene: .; v_gene: TRBV7-6; CDR3aa: CASSLAAGIRNEQFF; CDR3nt: TGTGCCAGCAGCTTAGCGGCAGGGATAAGGAATGAGCAGTTCTTC
abundance: .; j_gene: TRBJ2-1; d_gene: .; v_gene: TRBV10-3; CDR3aa: CAIQERGRENEQFF; CDR3nt: TGTGCCATCCAGGAAAGGGGCAGGGAAAATGAGCAGTTCTTC
abundance: few; j_gene: TRBJ2-7; d_gene: TRBD2; v_gene: TRBV14; CDR3aa: CASSQVSGRLYEQYF; CDR3nt: TGTGCCAGCAGCCAAGTGAGCGGGAGGCTGTACGAGCAGTACTTC
abundance: few; j_gene: TRBJ2-7; d_gene: .; v_gene: TRBV4-1; CDR3aa: CASSQVYSFYEQYF; CDR3nt: TGCGCCAGCAGCCAAGTCTACAGCTTCTACGAGCAGTACTTC
abundance: many; j_gene: TRBJ2-1; d_gene: TRBD2; v_gene: TRBV7-6; CDR3aa: CASSLGGRWREGQNEQFF; CDR3nt: TGTGCCAGCAGCTTAGGGGGGCGTTGGCGGGAGGGCCAAAATGAGCAGTTCTTC
abundance: many; j_gene: TRBJ2-7; d_gene: TRBD1; v_gene: TRBV9; CDR3aa: CASSVADRDHEQYF; CDR3nt: TGTGCCAGCAGCGTAGCAGACAGGGACCACGAGCAGTACTTC
abundance: few; j_gene: TRBJ2-3; d_gene: TRBD2; v_gene: TRBV28; CDR3aa: CFDRRESPTDTQYF; CDR3nt: TGTTTTGACCGGCGGGAGAGTCCAACAGATACGCAGTATTTT
abundance: many; j_gene: TRBJ2-7; d_gene: .; v_gene: TRBV29-1; CDR3aa: CSVEKKGPRPKLGEQYF; CDR3nt: TGCAGCGTTGAAAAAAAAGGACCCAGGCCCAAGCTAGGTGAGCAGTACTTC
abundance: few; j_gene: TRBJ1-2; d_gene: .; v_gene: TRBV10-3; CDR3aa: CAISASLGEHYGYTF; CDR3nt: TGTGCCATCAGTGCCTCTTTGGGGGAACACTATGGCTACACCTTC
abundance: many; j_gene: TRBJ1-6; d_gene: .; v_gene: TRBV11-3; CDR3aa: CASSLGGGTDSPLHF; CDR3nt: TGTGCCAGCAGCTTAGGTGGAGGGACGGATTCACCCCTCCACTTT
abundance: few; j_gene: TRBJ1-6; d_gene: .; v_gene: TRBV13; CDR3aa: CASSLPGGGSPLHF; CDR3nt: TGTGCCAGCAGCTTACCCGGGGGTGGTTCACCCCTCCACTTT
abundance: few; j_gene: TRBJ1-1; d_gene: .; v_gene: TRBV18; CDR3aa: CASSPDGPGTEAFF; CDR3nt: TGTGCCAGCTCACCGGACGGGCCGGGCACTGAAGCTTTCTTT
abundance: .; j_gene: TRBJ2-7; d_gene: .; v_gene: TRBV6-5; CDR3aa: CASRSKRPGPSYEQYF; CDR3nt: TGTGCCAGCCGATCCAAACGTCCGGGACCCTCCTACGAGCAGTACTTC
abundance: many; j_gene: TRBJ1-2; d_gene: TRBD1; v_gene: TRBV3-1; CDR3aa: CASSPRTGVDYGYTF; CDR3nt: TGTGCCAGCAGCCCACGGACAGGGGTAGACTATGGCTACACCTTC